What follows are 10 T cell receptor beta chains derived from one specimen sequenced in a study of blood T cells in healthy people across ages. Then a second PCR, running about 7 to 11 cycles, was carried out with a sample-barcoded 5' primer and a J-beta primer mix. From the 5' RACE reads, TCRdb called clonotypes with MiXCR, one entry per CDR3 protein. The sample yields approximately 780,000 distinct CDR3 sequences, more than 25% seen once. Separately, the same data were catalogued under a study of T cells of mothers and their children.

The sample was blood. The receptors shown here come from a boy between 10 and 17 years old in good health.

This clonotype was observed a single time. This sequence joins TRBV18 and TRBJ1-1, with D unclear. This CDR3 region has 14 residues. The V and J ends lost 5 bases and 6 bases respectively, with 16 bases between them. Per the germline V gene, CDR1 is KGHSH and CDR2 is LQKENI. The CDR3 loop is CASSSWEGSAEAFF. The CDR3 region has the DNA TGTGCCAGCTCATCCTGGGAAGGATCCGCTGAAGCTTTCTTT.

This clonotype was recorded a few times. J is TRBJ2-1 and V is TRBV6-2 or TRBV6-3; TRBD1 aligns across 8 bases. V gave up 4 bases and J gave up 15 bases; unmatched junction bases: 8. This CDR3 is built from 12 residues. Germline CDR1 reads MNHEY; CDR2 reads SVGEGT. CDR3 nucleotides: TGTGCCAGCAGTTCGACAGGGGTCTTTCGGTTCTTC. Its translation is CASSSTGVFRFF.

This clonotype was detected only a few times. The V call is TRBV29-1, the J call TRBJ1-4; D unresolved. The germline V and J ends were trimmed by 2 bases and 3 bases, with 7 bases remaining between them. Germline loops: CDR1 SQVTM, CDR2 ANQGSEA. The CDR3 has 13 residues. This chain's CDR3 is CSVEQAPNEKLFF. CDR3 DNA: TGCAGCGTTGAACAGGCCCCTAATGAAAAACTGTTTTTT.

The V call is TRBV7-6, the J call TRBJ2-2; possibly TRBD2 for D (7 bases). Germline V gives CDR1 SGHVS, CDR2 FNYEAQ. Trimming stripped 1 base from V and 4 bases from J, with 16 bases between. The CDR3 extends over 17 amino acids. The CDR3 DNA is TGTGCCAGCAGCTTAGAATTCGGGGGGCTGATCACCGGGGAGCTGTTTTTT. It encodes CASSLEFGGLITGELFF.

This clonotype was seen a few times. This rearrangement joins TRBV28 to TRBJ2-7; possible D gene TRBD2, 7 bases. The CDR3 is 15 amino acids. The V gene's germline CDR1 is MDHEN and CDR2 SYDVKM. V lost 7 bases and J 4 bases, leaving 20 bases between the germline ends. Here the CDR3 DNA reads TGTGCCAGCACACCATCGGGGGGCTTCTTTTACGAGCAGTACTTC. Translated: CASTPSGGFFYEQYF.

The gene calls are TRBV6-6 and TRBJ1-3; D perhaps matches TRBD1 (6 bases). The CDR3 loop spans 14 amino acids. Germline CDR1 is MNHNY and CDR2 is SVGAGI (reference sequence). V was shortened by 5 bases and J by 4 bases, with 12 bases between the two germline ends. The CDR3 loop reads CASSTQGGGNTIYF. Written as DNA, the CDR3 is TGTGCCAGCAGTACACAGGGAGGGGGAAACACCATATATTTT.

This chain connects TRBV9 to TRBJ1-4; no clear D. CDR3 length: 15 amino acids. Germline-derived CDR1 and CDR2 are SGDLS and YYNGEE. V lost 4 bases to trimming and J lost 0 bases, with 10 bases between them. As DNA, the CDR3 is TGTGCCAGCAGCCCATCCAGTGCAACTAATGAAAAACTGTTTTTT. Residues: CASSPSSATNEKLFF. The full variable domain, completed using reference TRBV9 and TRBJ1-4, is DSGVTQTPKHLITATGQRVTLRCSPRSGDLSVYWYQQSLDQGLQFLIQYYNGEERAKGNILERFSAQQFPDLHSELNLSSLELGDSALYFCASSPSSATNEKLFFGSGTQLSVL.

The rearrangement joins TRBV7-9 to TRBJ2-5; the match to TRBD2 covers 8 bases. CDR1 is SEHNR, CDR2 FQNEAQ, per germline (reference sequence). The V gene end was trimmed by 4 bases and the J gene end by 0 bases; junction bases not matched to a gene: 13. CDR3 length: 18 residues. The CDR3 sequence is CASSSVRSGGAYQETQYF. DNA for the CDR3: TGTGCCAGCAGCTCCGTTAGAAGCGGGGGCGCGTACCAAGAGACCCAGTACTTC.

In this sample, this clonotype turned up a few times. The chain combines TRBV9 with TRBJ2-5; 7 positions agree with TRBD1. The CDR3 is 15 amino acids. V was clipped by 3 bases and J by 6 bases; unmatched bases: 11. Germline CDR1 is SGDLS and CDR2 is YYNGEE. DNA for the CDR3: TGTGCCAGCAGCGCCATACCGGGACAGCTAAAGACCCAGTACTTC. Protein sequence: CASSAIPGQLKTQYF.

This clonotype was observed a few times. The V gene is TRBV15, the J gene TRBJ2-5; TRBD2 aligns across 7 bases. The germline V gene has CDR1 LNHNV and CDR2 YYDKDF (reference sequence). The CDR3 is made up of 16 amino acids. The V and J ends lost 0 bases and 5 bases, in that order; junction bases with no gene match: 9. CDR3 loop: CATSRDVPAGEETQYF. CDR3 bases: TGTGCCACCAGCAGAGATGTCCCCGCGGGGGAGGAGACCCAGTACTTC.